This TCR beta chain derives from a study of blood T cell repertoires in COVID-19. Study-wide background: Donors in the United States, Italy and Spain gave samples during acute or convalescent COVID-19. The cDNA or gDNA used as material had been derived from T cells, B-cell-depleted T cells, or PBMCs.

The V gene end was trimmed by 6 bases and the J gene end by 5 bases; junction bases not matched to a gene: 12. Germline V gives CDR1 LNHDA, CDR2 SQIVND (reference sequence). This CDR3 is 15 amino acids long. Per the study methods: Researchers report that nucleated cell counts were estimated from reference gene primer amplification. Sequencing used immunoSEQ multiplex PCR; TCRdb keeps in-frame clones, though not all of them. V, J and clone size derive from that table, while D and trimming were established from the DNA sequence. Here the sample spans roughly 700,000 clones, more than 80% being singletons.

Sequencing input: peripheral blood. The sequence was collected from a woman between 18 and 29 years old with acute or convalescent COVID-19. The V and J genes are TRBV19 and TRBJ1-2; 7 bases are shared with TRBD1. CDR3 in DNA: TGTGCCAGTAGAGGTTCTGACAGGGTAGGGTATGGCTACACCTTC. Translating it yields CASRGSDRVGYGYTF.